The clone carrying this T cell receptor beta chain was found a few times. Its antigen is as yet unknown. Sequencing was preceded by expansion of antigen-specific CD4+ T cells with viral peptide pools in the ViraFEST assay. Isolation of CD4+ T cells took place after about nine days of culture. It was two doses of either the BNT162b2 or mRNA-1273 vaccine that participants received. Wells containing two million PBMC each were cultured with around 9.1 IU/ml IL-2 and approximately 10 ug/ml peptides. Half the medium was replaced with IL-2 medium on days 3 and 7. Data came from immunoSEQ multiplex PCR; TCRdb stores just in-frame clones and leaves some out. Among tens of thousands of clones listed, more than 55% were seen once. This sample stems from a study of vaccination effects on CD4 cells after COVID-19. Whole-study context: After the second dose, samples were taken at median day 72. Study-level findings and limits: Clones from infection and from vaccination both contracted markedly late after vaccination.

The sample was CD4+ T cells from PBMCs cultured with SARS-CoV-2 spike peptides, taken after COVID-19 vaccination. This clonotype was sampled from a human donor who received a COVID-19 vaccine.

CDR3 residues: CASRRTSGANTGELFF. CDR3 in DNA: TGTGCCAGCAGGCGGACTAGCGGGGCGAACACCGGGGAGCTGTTTTTT. V usage is TRBV11-2 and J usage is TRBJ2-2, with 12 bases lining up with TRBD2. This CDR3 comprises 16 residues. The V gene's germline CDR1 is SGHAT and CDR2 FQNNGV. Unmatched junction bases numbered 2, after V lost 6 bases and J lost 0 bases.